This TCR beta chain was sequenced during a study of blood T cell repertoires in COVID-19 (dated by TCRdb to 2018 to 2021). Some background on the complete study: Collaborator samples came from the United States, Italy and Spain and covered acute and convalescent phases of COVID-19. The prospective study material was composed of cDNA or gDNA derived from T cells, B-cell-depleted T cells, or PBMCs. A de-identified subject ID, COVID-19 status, age in years and sex were almost always included in the sample metadata. Samples came from the ongoing ImmuneRACE study (first 160 participants) plus 1,254 subjects from 6 global collaborators. Subjects who had been exposed to COVID-19, were actively infected with it, or had recovered from it provided the deeply sampled blood TCRbeta repertoires that made up the dataset. The repertoires were released in a freely available public database intended as a resource for research on the immune response to SARS-CoV-2. Where available, HLA class I and class II types were taken from metadata supplied by the sample provider and were not determined by assay-based typing.

The immunoSEQ Assay, a bias-controlled multiplex PCR, was used to amplify TCRbeta CDR3 regions from genomic DNA. The published analysis was carried out like this. Within the assay, amplification of reference gene primers was used to estimate how many nucleated cells each sample contained. Sequence reads were collapsed and filtered to measure the absolute abundance of every unique TCRbeta CDR3 rearrangement. Productive Simpson clonality was computed per sample as the square root of Simpson's diversity index over productive rearrangements. TCRdb retrieved this table from immuneACCESS and kept in-frame rearrangements only. Not all clones are present; in checked studies, unresolved V genes account for under half, and no reason is known for the remainder. V and J calls and clone size are given by that table; D and trimming were obtained from the DNA. The sample records a few hundred thousand clones, around 86% of which are singletons. The leading ten clones occupy over 7% of the sample.

The research as a whole found: The amount of clinical and demographic metadata varied by source and participant and was provided uncurated.

One collaborating source in Seattle enrolled patients while the patients were actively infected and followed the patients over time throughout the course of disease. Each collaborating institution followed its own protocols to collect whole blood in K2EDTA tubes. Collaborator samples were shipped for TCRbeta analysis as frozen whole blood, isolated PBMCs, or DNA extracted from either sample type. The CDR3 covers 13 residues, taking in both the cysteine and the phenylalanine. Only the CDR3 DNA is retained, 39 bases long and in frame from the first base. From V the trimming removes 5 bases and from J it removes 4 bases, while the gene matches leave 5 bases of the junction unaccounted for. The germline V gene supplies CDR1 SGHTA and CDR2 FQGNSA. Comments on this clone: Its antigen is still unknown. No much larger clone exists at a distance of one base, and base qualities are not known.

The clonotype comes from a woman older than 75 with COVID-19, enrolled during active disease. This receptor chain uses TRBV7-2 and TRBJ2-7, with TRBD1 matching 7 junction bases. Source material: peripheral blood. The nucleotide sequence is given as TGTGCCAGCAGCAGGGACAGCTATTACGAGCAGTACTTC. Translated, this is CASSRDSYYEQYF.